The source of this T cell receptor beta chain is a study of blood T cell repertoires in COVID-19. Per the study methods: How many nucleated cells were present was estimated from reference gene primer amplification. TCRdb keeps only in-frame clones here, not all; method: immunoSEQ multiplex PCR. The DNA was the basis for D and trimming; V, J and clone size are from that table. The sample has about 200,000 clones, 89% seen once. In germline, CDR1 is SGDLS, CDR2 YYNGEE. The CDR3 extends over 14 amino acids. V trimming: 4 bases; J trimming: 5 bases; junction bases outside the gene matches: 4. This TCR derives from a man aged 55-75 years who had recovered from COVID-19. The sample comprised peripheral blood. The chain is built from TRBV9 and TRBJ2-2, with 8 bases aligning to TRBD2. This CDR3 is CASSPGTRTGELFF. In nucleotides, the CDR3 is TGTGCCAGCAGCCCCGGGACTAGAACCGGGGAGCTGTTTTTT.